What follows are 4 T cell receptor beta chains derived from one specimen sequenced in a study of molecular identifiers for immune sequencing clone quantification. TCRdb recomputed calls from the PCR reads with MiXCR, one row per CDR3 protein. Here the sample spans over 600,000 distinct CDR3 sequences, about 20% being singletons. Sequencing input: naive CD8+ T cells from blood, with Jurkat cell RNA spiked in. Specified subset: FACS-sorted CD8+CD4-CCR7+CD45RA+ naive T cells. Source of these receptors: a human donor in good health. Some libraries in this study had Jurkat cell RNA spiked in.

A remark on this clonotype: Possible read error: a much larger clone is one base away. This chain uses TRBV6-6 with TRBJ1-5; 7 bases agree with TRBD1. The junction had 8 bases not matched to a gene; V was cut back by 6 bases and J by 0 bases. This CDR3 has 16 residues. The germline V gene has CDR1 MNHNY and CDR2 SVGAGI (reference sequence). CDR3 in amino acids: CASRHRTGYSNQPQHF. In nucleotides, the CDR3 is TGTGCCAGCAGACACAGGACAGGTTATAGCAATCAGCCCCAGCATTTT.

This clonotype was counted ten times or more. The V call is TRBV30, the J call TRBJ2-1; D is possibly TRBD2 (6 bases). The CDR3 spans 12 residues. Deletions cut 2 bases from V and 8 bases from J, with 10 bases between. Germline V gene data show CDR1 as GTSNPN and CDR2 as SVGIG (reference sequence). CDR3 protein: CAWSWGGDEQFF. For the CDR3, the DNA is TGTGCCTGGAGTTGGGGCGGGGATGAGCAGTTCTTC.

This clonotype has at least ten counts. The rearrangement uses TRBV13 and TRBJ2-5; the D is unclear. CDR3 length: 13 amino acids. Germline lookup yields CDR1 PRHDT and CDR2 FYEKMQ (reference sequence). Trimming pared 5 bases from V and 0 bases from J, leaving 7 bases between. CDR3 DNA sequence: TGTGCCAGCAGCACGAGGAACCAAGAGACCCAGTACTTC. Its protein product is CASSTRNQETQYF.

This clonotype was counted at least ten times. The genes are TRBV29-1 and TRBJ1-2, with a weak D call TRBD1 (6 bases). Germline CDR1 reads SQVTM; CDR2 reads ANQGSEA. V lost 4 bases to trimming and J lost 3 bases, with 15 bases between them. The CDR3 has 14 residues. CDR3 in amino acids: CSVGGGTLDYGYTF. The CDR3 coding sequence is TGCAGCGTTGGGGGAGGGACACTCGACTATGGCTACACCTTC. The complete variable domain, with remaining parts taken from reference TRBV29-1 and TRBJ1-2, reads SAVISQKPSRDICQRGTSLTIQCQVDSQVTMMFWYRQQPGQSLTLIATANQGSEATYESGFVIDKFPISRPNLTFSTLTVSNMSPEDSSIYLCSVGGGTLDYGYTFGSGTRLTVV.